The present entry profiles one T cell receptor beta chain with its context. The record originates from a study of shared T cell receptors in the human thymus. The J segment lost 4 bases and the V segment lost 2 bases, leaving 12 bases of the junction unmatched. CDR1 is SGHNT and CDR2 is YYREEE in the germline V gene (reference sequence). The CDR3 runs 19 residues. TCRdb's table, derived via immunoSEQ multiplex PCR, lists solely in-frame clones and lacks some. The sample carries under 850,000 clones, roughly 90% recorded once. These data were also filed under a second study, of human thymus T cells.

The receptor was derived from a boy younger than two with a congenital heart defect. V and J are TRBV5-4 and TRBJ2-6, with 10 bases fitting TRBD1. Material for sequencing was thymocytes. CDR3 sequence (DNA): TGTGCCAGCAGCTTCCGGGCCTGGGACAGGGGAGCAGGGGCCAACGTCCTGACTTTC. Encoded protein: CASSFRAWDRGAGANVLTF.